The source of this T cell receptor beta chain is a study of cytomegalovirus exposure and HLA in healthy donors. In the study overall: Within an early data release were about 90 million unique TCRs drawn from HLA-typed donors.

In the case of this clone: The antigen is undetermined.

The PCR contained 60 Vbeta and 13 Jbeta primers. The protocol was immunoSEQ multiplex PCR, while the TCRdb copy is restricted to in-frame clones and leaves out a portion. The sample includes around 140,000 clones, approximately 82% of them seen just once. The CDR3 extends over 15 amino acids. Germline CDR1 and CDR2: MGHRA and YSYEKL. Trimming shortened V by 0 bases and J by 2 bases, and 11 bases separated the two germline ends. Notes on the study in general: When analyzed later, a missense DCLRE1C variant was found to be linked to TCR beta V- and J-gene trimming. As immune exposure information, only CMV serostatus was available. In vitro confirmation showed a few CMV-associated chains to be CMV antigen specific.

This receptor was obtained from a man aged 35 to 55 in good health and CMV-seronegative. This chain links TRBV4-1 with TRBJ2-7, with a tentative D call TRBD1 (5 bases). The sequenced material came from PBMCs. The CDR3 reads CASSQDVTETYEQYF. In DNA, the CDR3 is TGCGCCAGCAGCCAAGATGTGACAGAGACCTACGAGCAGTACTTC.